This T cell receptor (beta chain) was retrieved from a study of HIV-infected patients and healthy controls. This clonotype was recorded at least ten times. Its antigen is not known. Roughly three months, about 14 weeks, into antiretroviral therapy, follow-up blood was collected. Whole blood was used without fractionation, so all unsorted peripheral T cells were included. Alpha and beta constant-region primers primed reverse transcription of about 500 ng RNA. Each of the alpha and beta chains got its own library through chain-specific third strand synthesis with indices. TCRdb analysed the 5' RACE reads with MiXCR anew, one entry per CDR3 protein. The sample lists roughly 18,000 distinct CDR3 sequences, roughly 8.7% occurring once. V was pared by 0 bases and J by 3 bases, with 15 bases between. The CDR3 has 17 residues. Germline V CDR1 and CDR2: MDHEN, SYDVKM. Study-level points and caveats: CMV-associated CDR3s mostly grew nonsignificantly during therapy, while HIV-associated CDR3s declined significantly.

Sequenced here: blood, sampled during antiretroviral therapy. This chain joins TRBV28 and TRBJ2-4; weak D call: TRBD2 (5 bases). The source is an adult with HIV infection. CDR3 nucleotides: TGTGCCAGCAGTTTATGGGGGAGCAGGTCTTACAAAAACATTCAGTACTTC. Protein sequence: CASSLWGSRSYKNIQYF.